One and the same sample provided the 22 T cell receptor beta chains below, sequenced in a study of blood T cells in healthy people across ages. It was with a sample-barcoded 5' primer and a J-beta primer mix that a second PCR of about 7 to 12 cycles was run. TCRdb recomputed calls from the 5' RACE reads with MiXCR, one row per CDR3 protein. Among over 1,200,000 distinct CDR3 sequences listed, almost 60% were seen once. The sequencing input was blood. These receptors were obtained from a man between 18 and 35 years old in good health.

This sequence joins TRBV6-5 and TRBJ2-3, with TRBD1 matching over 9 bases. V trimming: 6 bases; J trimming: 0 bases; junction bases outside the gene matches: 4. CDR1 and CDR2 (germline): MNHEY, SVGAGI. The length of the CDR3 is 15 residues. The CDR3 DNA follows: TGTGCCAGCAGACCTGACAGGGGGAGCACAGATACGCAGTATTTT. Translating it yields CASRPDRGSTDTQYF.

J is TRBJ2-6 and V is TRBV6-1; D assignment may be TRBD1 or TRBD2 (5 bases each). The CDR3 sequence is 15 residues long. Trimming removed 6 bases at V and 4 bases at J, with 13 bases between. Germline lookup yields CDR1 MNHNS and CDR2 SASEGT. CDR3 in amino acids: CASSDAGTGANVLTF. The CDR3 nucleotides read TGTGCCAGCAGCGACGCTGGGACCGGGGCCAACGTCCTGACTTTC.

This clonotype was detected once. The chain combines TRBV20-1 with TRBJ2-1; TRBD2 matches 15 bases. V dropped 0 bases and J dropped 0; count of bases not matched to a gene: 6. The CDR3 extends over 19 amino acids. Germline V CDR1 and CDR2: DFQATT, SNEGSKA (reference sequence). CDR3 bases: TGCAGTGCTAGAGATACGGGACTAGCGGGAGGCAGCTCCTACAATGAGCAGTTCTTC. Its protein product is CSARDTGLAGGSSYNEQFF.

This chain links TRBV4-3 with TRBJ1-2; D unclear. V was trimmed by 0 bases and J by 7 bases, leaving 9 bases between them. The germline V gene has CDR1 LGHNA and CDR2 YSLEER. There are 13 residues in the CDR3. The CDR3: CASSQDWGFGYTF. DNA for the CDR3: TGCGCCAGCAGCCAAGATTGGGGATTTGGCTACACCTTC.

The chain has TRBV2 and TRBJ2-1, with a possible D match to TRBD2 (5 bases). The germline V gene has CDR1 SNHLY and CDR2 FYNNEI. V was trimmed by 7 bases and J by 4 bases, leaving 23 bases between them. There are 17 residues in the CDR3. The CDR3 region is CASIIGGWYTEYNEQFF. The CDR3 DNA reads TGTGCCAGCATTATAGGCGGGTGGTATACGGAATACAATGAGCAGTTCTTC.

The gene calls are TRBV27 and TRBJ2-3, with TRBD2 matching 14 bases. CDR1 and CDR2 (germline): MNHEY, SMNVEV (reference sequence). V shed 3 bases and J 4 bases; nucleotides not matched to a gene: 6. The CDR3 spans 17 residues. This CDR3 reads CASSFPGTSGSADTQYF. CDR3 nucleotides: TGTGCCAGCAGTTTTCCCGGGACTAGCGGGAGTGCAGATACGCAGTATTTT.

This clonotype was counted between two and nine times. The chain links TRBV10-3 to TRBJ2-7; D possibly corresponds to TRBD2 (5 bases). Trimming shortened V by 3 bases and J by 3 bases, and 9 bases separated the two germline ends. The germline V gene encodes CDR1 ENHRY and CDR2 SYGVKD. The CDR3 extends over 13 amino acids. DNA for the CDR3: TGTGCCATCAGTGATGTCGGGGTCTACGAGCAGTACTTC. This gives the protein CAISDVGVYEQYF.

This sequence joins TRBV2 and TRBJ2-1, with TRBD2 matching 11 bases. The CDR3 length is 14 residues. V shed 7 bases, J shed 10 bases, and the junction held 9 bases outside the gene matches. The germline CDR1 and CDR2 sequences are SNHLY and FYNNEI. The CDR3 here is CASKLAGGPREQFF. CDR3 sequence (DNA): TGTGCCAGCAAGTTAGCGGGAGGGCCGAGGGAGCAGTTCTTC.

The genes are TRBV27 and TRBJ2-3; D gene uncertain. The length of the CDR3 is 16 residues. V shed 7 bases and J shed 0 bases, with 17 bases lying between them. Germline CDR1 reads MNHEY; CDR2 reads SMNVEV (reference sequence). CDR3 sequence reads: CASNLIGRFSTDTQYF. The CDR3 DNA is TGTGCCAGCAATCTAATAGGGCGGTTTAGCACAGATACGCAGTATTTT.

V is TRBV29-1 and J is TRBJ2-5; 9 positions match TRBD2. The J call is in doubt because the DNA end fits TRBJ2-7 better. This CDR3 spans 15 amino acids. Germline CDR1 SQVTM, CDR2 ANQGSEA. The CDR3 spells CSVPGSRGRADEQYF. CDR3 DNA sequence: TGCAGCGTTCCCGGCTCTCGCGGGAGGGCCGACGAGCAGTACTTC.

The chain is built from TRBV14 and TRBJ2-2, with D uncertain. CDR1 SGHDN and CDR2 FVKESK come from the germline V gene. The germline V and J ends were trimmed by 2 bases and 4 bases, with 14 bases remaining between them. CDR3 length: 16 amino acids. CDR3 sequence reads: CASSQPGLFSTGELFF. CDR3 bases: TGTGCCAGCAGCCAACCCGGGCTCTTCAGCACCGGGGAGCTGTTTTTT.

Concerning this clonotype: A much larger clone lies one base from this, so it may be a read error. The CDR3 reads CASCLWKLAGVQEQYF. CDR3 DNA sequence: TGTGCCAGCTGTTTATGGAAACTAGCGGGAGTTCAGGAGCAGTACTTC. The rearrangement joins TRBV7-8 to TRBJ2-5, with 11 nucleotides matching TRBD2. This CDR3 spans 16 amino acids. V lost 8 bases, J lost 11 bases, and 19 bases stayed unmatched. The germline gives CDR1 SGHVS, CDR2 FQNEAQ.

This clonotype was detected only a few times. This rearrangement joins TRBV20-1 to TRBJ2-7; tentative D call: TRBD1 (5 bases). The V end was cut by 5 bases, the J end by 3 bases, with 8 bases between. The V gene's germline CDR1 is DFQATT and CDR2 SNEGSKA (reference sequence). This CDR3 is 11 amino acids long. The CDR3 sequence: CSAATGYEQYF. The CDR3 DNA is TGCAGTGCTGCCACAGGCTACGAGCAGTACTTC.

Comment on this clonotype: The junction does not match germline at one end; this may be a read error. J is TRBJ1-4 and V is TRBV29-1; 8 bases line up with TRBD1. Germline values: CDR1 SQVTM, CDR2 ANQGSEA. The CDR3 consists of 13 residues. DNA of the CDR3: TGCAGCGTGGAGGACAGGGCTAACGAAAAACTGTTTTTT. It specifies CSVEDRANEKLFF.

This clonotype was detected only once. The chain employs TRBV6-2 or TRBV6-3 and TRBJ2-1; D is ambiguous. Trimming pared 7 bases from V and 5 bases from J, leaving 21 bases between. CDR1 is MNHEY and CDR2 is SVGEGT in the germline V gene. CDR3 size: 16 residues. The CDR3 DNA reads TGTGCCAGCACCCCGCCCGGATCATTAATGGACAATGAGCAGTTCTTC. Its translation is CASTPPGSLMDNEQFF.

V and J are TRBV27 and TRBJ1-2; D ambiguous. This CDR3 spans 15 amino acids. Trimming pared 5 bases from V and 0 bases from J, leaving 13 bases between. Germline values: CDR1 MNHEY, CDR2 SMNVEV (reference sequence). Here the CDR3 reads CASSPFVATNYGYTF. For the CDR3, the DNA is TGTGCCAGCAGTCCTTTTGTGGCTACTAACTATGGCTACACCTTC.

This clonotype was observed a few times. The chain links TRBV11-2 to TRBJ2-4; 9 bases match TRBD1. With V trimmed by 4 bases and J by 5 bases, 3 bases remained unmatched. Germline-derived CDR1 and CDR2 are SGHAT and FQNNGV. The CDR3 extends over 14 amino acids. The CDR3 nucleotides read TGTGCCAGCAGCTCCAACAGGGGGCAAAACATTCAGTACTTC. The encoded protein is CASSSNRGQNIQYF.

This clonotype was detected a few times. This chain uses TRBV20-1 with TRBJ1-4; D unresolved. CDR1 is DFQATT and CDR2 is SNEGSKA in the germline V gene (reference sequence). Deletions cut 3 bases from V and 5 bases from J, with 7 bases between. This CDR3 region has 12 residues. This chain's CDR3 is CSASPRNEKLFF. In DNA, the CDR3 is TGCAGTGCTAGTCCCAGGAATGAAAAACTGTTTTTT.

V usage is TRBV19 and J usage is TRBJ2-1; maybe TRBD1 (6 bases). The length of the CDR3 is 15 residues. The V end lost 5 bases, the J end lost 2 bases, and 13 bases lay between the germline ends. The V gene's germline CDR1 is LNHDA and CDR2 SQIVND (reference sequence). CDR3: CASSEKGQPYNEQFF. CDR3 nucleotides: TGTGCCAGTAGTGAGAAAGGACAGCCCTACAATGAGCAGTTCTTC. Together with reference TRBV19 and TRBJ2-1, the CDR3 gives the full variable domain: DGGITQSPKYLFRKEGQNVTLSCEQNLNHDAMYWYRQDPGQGLRLIYYSQIVNDFQKGDIAEGYSVSREKKESFPLTVTSAQKNPTAFYLCASSEKGQPYNEQFFGPGTRLTVL.

The chain has TRBV10-3 and TRBJ1-4; possibly TRBD1 for D (5 bases). With 8 bases removed from V and 3 bases from J, the gap between germline ends came to 7 bases. The CDR3 sequence is 12 residues long. CDR1 is ENHRY and CDR2 is SYGVKD in the germline V gene. The CDR3 sequence: CAIGGANEKLFF. The CDR3, as DNA: TGTGCCATCGGAGGGGCTAATGAAAAACTGTTTTTT.

The chain employs TRBV4-1 and TRBJ2-7; tentatively, D is TRBD1 or TRBD2 (5 bases each). The germline V gene has CDR1 MGHRA and CDR2 YSYEKL. Trimming left V 4 bases short and J 3 bases short, with 19 bases between. The CDR3 contains 16 residues. The CDR3 nucleotides read TGCGCCAGCAGCCGCGGACCCACCGGGACCCTCTACGAGCAGTACTTC. The encoded protein is CASSRGPTGTLYEQYF.

Only a few counts were recorded for this clonotype. The chain joins TRBV3-1 to TRBJ2-7, with a weak D call TRBD2 (5 bases). The germline gives CDR1 LGHDT, CDR2 YNNKEL (reference sequence). Trimming took off 4 bases at V and 0 bases at J, with 10 bases between the two ends. This CDR3 comprises 14 residues. DNA for the CDR3: TGTGCCAGCAGCCGCCAGCGGTCCTCCTACGAGCAGTACTTC. Protein sequence: CASSRQRSSYEQYF.